The rows below give T cell receptor beta chains drawn from one sample of a study of cytomegalovirus exposure and HLA in healthy donors. The protocol was immunoSEQ multiplex PCR, while the TCRdb copy is restricted to in-frame clones and leaves out a portion. The sample records some 180,000 clones, more than 75% being singletons. Sequences were obtained from PBMCs. These receptors were collected from a man aged 40-49 years in good health and CMV-seropositive. Each CDR3 is given with its conserved first and last residue. A D gene is named only where the DNA matches it firmly. Clone size, where shown, is once, few, many, or a class for clones that have expanded.

>TRBD1|TRBJ1-3|NA|TRBV7-2
CASSLASSGGRRNTIYF
TGTGCCAGCAGCTTAGCGTCATCAGGGGGCCGGAGAAACACCATATATTTT
>NA|TRBJ2-1|NA|TRBV6-1
CAGGRTTIEQFF
TGTGCCGGAGGACGGACTACGATTGAGCAGTTCTTC
>TRBD1|TRBJ2-3|NA|TRBV4-2
CASSQGVYRDSGKSSTDTQYF
TGTGCCAGCAGCCAAGGAGTTTATAGGGACAGTGGCAAGTCTAGCACAGATACGCAGTATTTT
>NA|TRBJ2-5|NA|TRBV28
CASSLDRSLFQETQYF
TGTGCCAGCAGTTTAGACAGATCCTTATTTCAAGAGACCCAGTACTTC
>NA|TRBJ1-1|NA|TRBV5-4
CASSPGGRDTEAFF
TGTGCCAGCAGCCCCGGCGGCAGGGACACTGAAGCTTTCTTT
>TRBD2|TRBJ2-3|NA|TRBV19
CASSMDSGRAQYF
TGTGCCAGTAGTATGGATAGCGGGAGGGCCCAGTATTTT
>NA|TRBJ1-6|NA|TRBV30
CAWSAPYYRDGNSPLHF
TGTGCCTGGAGTGCCCCTTACTACAGGGACGGGAATTCACCCCTCCACTTT
>TRBD1|TRBJ2-7|NA|TRBV11-2
CASSYLRTGSYEQYF
TGTGCCAGCAGTTACCTGAGGACAGGTTCCTACGAGCAGTACTTC
>NA|TRBJ1-2|NA|TRBV6-9
CASSCENYGYTF
TGTGCCAGCAGTTGTGAGAACTATGGCTACACCTTC
>NA|TRBJ1-5|NA|TRBV7-2
CASSRPDRLNQPQHF
TGTGCCAGCAGCCGTCCGGACAGACTTAATCAGCCCCAGCATTTT
>TRBD2|TRBJ2-2|medium-sized|TRBV2
CASSEWRAGGSTGELFF
TGTGCCAGCAGTGAATGGAGGGCGGGGGGCAGCACCGGGGAGCTGTTTTTT
>NA|TRBJ1-1|NA|TRBV13
CASSPGPRGTEAFF
TGTGCCAGCAGCCCCGGGCCCCGGGGCACTGAAGCTTTCTTT